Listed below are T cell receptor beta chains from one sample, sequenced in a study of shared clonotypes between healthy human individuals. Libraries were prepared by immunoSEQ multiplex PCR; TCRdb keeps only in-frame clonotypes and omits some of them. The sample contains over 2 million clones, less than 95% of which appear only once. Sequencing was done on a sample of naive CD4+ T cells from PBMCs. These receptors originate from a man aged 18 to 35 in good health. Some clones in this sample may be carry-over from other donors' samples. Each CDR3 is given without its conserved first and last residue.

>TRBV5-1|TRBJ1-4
ARSLGRGATNEKLF
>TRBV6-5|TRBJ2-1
ASSYSAVSNEQF
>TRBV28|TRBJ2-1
ASSLTHGLAGDRGEQF
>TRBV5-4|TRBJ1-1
ASSLRGWATGAF
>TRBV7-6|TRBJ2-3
ASSFTGRVSAGDTQY
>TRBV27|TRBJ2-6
ASSLSTRANVLT
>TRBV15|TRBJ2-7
ATSRDSGAPNEQY
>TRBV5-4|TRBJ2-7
ASSLGASKSYEQY
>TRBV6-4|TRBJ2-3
ASSVAGGITDTQY
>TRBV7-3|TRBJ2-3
ASSLLAGADTQY
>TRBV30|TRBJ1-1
AWSPAGTEAF
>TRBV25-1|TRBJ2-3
ASAEGFSTDTQY
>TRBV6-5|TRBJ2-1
ASSPRPGPNEQF
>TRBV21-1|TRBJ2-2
ASSKEEWGRPDPGELF
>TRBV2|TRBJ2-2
ASSRLAGGPHTGELF
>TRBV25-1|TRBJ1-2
ASSGFGPPGHHFYGYT
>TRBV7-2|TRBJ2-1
ASSFTSGQNNEQF
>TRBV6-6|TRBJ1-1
ASSYGGTQGEAF
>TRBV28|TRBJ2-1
ASALGGSYNEQF
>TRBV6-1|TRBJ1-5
ASSEAPTGRSQPQH
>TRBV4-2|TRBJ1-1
ASSQVPGGLRGTEAF
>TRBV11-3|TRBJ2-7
ASSFNRGSGGEQY
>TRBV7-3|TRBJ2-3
ASANRGGTDTQY
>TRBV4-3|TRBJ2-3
ASSQGVGGTTTDTQY
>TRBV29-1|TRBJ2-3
SVEGGLAGRQGGTDTQY
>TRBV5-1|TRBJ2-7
ASSFLQGNEQY
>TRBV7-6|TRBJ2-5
ASSLALTSGETQY
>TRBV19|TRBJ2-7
ASSSGTFSSYEQY
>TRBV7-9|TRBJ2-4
ASSLGTGWNIQY
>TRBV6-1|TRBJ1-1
ASSASYLNTEAF
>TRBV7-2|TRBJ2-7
ASSSPLASGRSKSYEQY
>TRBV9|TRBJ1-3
ASSPRGGTSSGNTIY
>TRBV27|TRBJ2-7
ATRTARAYEQY
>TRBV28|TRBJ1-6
ASSLLSTPLH
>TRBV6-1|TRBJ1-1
ASSTRPGDTEAF
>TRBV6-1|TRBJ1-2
ASSLRGPYGYT
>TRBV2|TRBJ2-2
ASTAGRNTGELF
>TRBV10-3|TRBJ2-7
ATARTSEHYEQY
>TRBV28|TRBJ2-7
ATPGQGGYEQY
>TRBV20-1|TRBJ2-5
SANQETQY
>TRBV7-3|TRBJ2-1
ASSLTRSDEQF
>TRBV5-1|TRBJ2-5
ASSLGSGGSRETQY
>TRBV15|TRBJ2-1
ATSRDRASGTLHNEQF
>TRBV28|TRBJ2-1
ASNVAGRARYNEQF
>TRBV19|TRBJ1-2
ASSMTGEAGYT
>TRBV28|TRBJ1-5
ASSLPDFGTYSNQPQH
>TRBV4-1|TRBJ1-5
ASSQVDGYSNQPQH
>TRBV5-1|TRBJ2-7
ASSFNQGSYEQY
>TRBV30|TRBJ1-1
AWSRQGGTEAF
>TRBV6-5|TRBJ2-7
ASTFRGASSYEQY
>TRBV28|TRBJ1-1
ASNPPLL
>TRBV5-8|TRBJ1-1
ASSVLGRDTEAF
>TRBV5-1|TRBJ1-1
ASSTGQGYTEAF
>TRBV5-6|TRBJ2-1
ASSPLKRQAAKADERF
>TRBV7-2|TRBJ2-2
ATRQGRGTGELF
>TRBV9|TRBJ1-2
ASSVLQNYGYT
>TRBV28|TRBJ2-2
ASSSPRGKTTNTGELF